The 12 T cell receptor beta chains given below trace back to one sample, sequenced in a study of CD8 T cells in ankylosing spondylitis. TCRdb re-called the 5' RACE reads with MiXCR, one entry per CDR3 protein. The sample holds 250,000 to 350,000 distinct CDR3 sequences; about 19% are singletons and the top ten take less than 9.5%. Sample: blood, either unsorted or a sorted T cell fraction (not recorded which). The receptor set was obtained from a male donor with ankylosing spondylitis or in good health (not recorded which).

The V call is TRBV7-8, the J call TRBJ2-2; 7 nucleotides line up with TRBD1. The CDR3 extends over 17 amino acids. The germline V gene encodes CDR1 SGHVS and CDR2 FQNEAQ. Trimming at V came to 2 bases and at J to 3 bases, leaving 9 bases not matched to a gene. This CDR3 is CASSLRGPRRDTGELFF. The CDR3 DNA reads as TGTGCCAGCAGCTTAAGGGGGCCAAGGCGAGACACCGGGGAGCTGTTTTTT.

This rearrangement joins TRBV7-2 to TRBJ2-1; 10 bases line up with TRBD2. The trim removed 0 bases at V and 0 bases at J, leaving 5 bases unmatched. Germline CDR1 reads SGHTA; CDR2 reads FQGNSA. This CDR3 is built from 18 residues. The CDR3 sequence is CASSLALIAGGSYNEQFF. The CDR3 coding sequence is TGTGCCAGCAGCTTAGCCCTCATAGCGGGAGGCTCCTACAATGAGCAGTTCTTC.

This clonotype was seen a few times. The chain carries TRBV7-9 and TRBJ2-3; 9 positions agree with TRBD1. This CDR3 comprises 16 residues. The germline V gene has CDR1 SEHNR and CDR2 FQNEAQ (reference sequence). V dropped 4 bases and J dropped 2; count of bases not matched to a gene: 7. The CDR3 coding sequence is TGTGCCAGCAGCTGGGGGCGACAGGGGGACACAGATACGCAGTATTTT. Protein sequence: CASSWGRQGDTDTQYF.

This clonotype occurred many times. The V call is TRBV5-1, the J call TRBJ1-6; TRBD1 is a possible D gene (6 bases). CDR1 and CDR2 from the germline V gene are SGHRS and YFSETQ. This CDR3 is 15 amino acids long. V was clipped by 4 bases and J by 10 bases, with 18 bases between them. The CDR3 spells CASSPEGGIGSPLHF. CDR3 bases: TGCGCCAGCAGCCCCGAGGGGGGGATTGGCTCACCCCTCCACTTT. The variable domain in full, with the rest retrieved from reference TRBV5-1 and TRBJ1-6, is KAGVTQTPRYLIKTRGQQVTLSCSPISGHRSVSWYQQTPGQGLQFLFEYFSETQRNKGNFPGRFSGRQFSNSRSEMNVSTLELGDSALYLCASSPEGGIGSPLHFGNGTRLTVT.

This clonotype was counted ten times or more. The CDR3 nucleotides read TGTGCCAGCAGCTTTCGCAGGGGGGTCTCCTACGAGCAGTACGTC. Translation gives CASSFRRGVSYEQYV. The J gene is TRBJ2-7, the V gene TRBV7-3, with D possibly matching TRBD1 (7 bases). The CDR3 runs 15 residues. The V gene lost 3 bases and the J gene lost 0 bases, with 12 bases spanning the gap. Germline V lookup: CDR1 SGHTA, CDR2 FQGTGA.

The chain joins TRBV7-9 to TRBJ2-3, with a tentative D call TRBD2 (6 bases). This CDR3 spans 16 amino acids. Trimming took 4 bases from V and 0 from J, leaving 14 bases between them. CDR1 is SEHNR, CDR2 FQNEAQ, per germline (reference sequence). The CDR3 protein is CASSSARDSSTDTQYF. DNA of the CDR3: TGTGCCAGCAGCTCAGCCCGGGACTCTAGCACAGATACGCAGTATTTT. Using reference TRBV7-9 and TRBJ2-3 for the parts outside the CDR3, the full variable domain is DTGVSQNPRHKITKRGQNVTFRCDPISEHNRLYWYRQTLGQGPEFLTYFQNEAQLEKSRLLSDRFSAERPKGSFSTLEIQRTEQGDSAMYLCASSSARDSSTDTQYFGPGTRLTVL.

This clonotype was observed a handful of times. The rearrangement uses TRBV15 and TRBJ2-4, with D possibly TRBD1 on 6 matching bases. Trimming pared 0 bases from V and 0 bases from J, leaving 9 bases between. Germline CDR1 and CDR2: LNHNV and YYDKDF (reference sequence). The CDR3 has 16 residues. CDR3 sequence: CATSREGRGAKNIQYF. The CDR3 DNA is TGTGCCACCAGCAGAGAAGGCAGGGGAGCCAAAAACATTCAGTACTTC.

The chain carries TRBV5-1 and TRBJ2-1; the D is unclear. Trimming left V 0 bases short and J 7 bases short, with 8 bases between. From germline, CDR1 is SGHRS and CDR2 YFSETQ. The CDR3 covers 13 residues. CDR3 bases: TGCGCCAGCAGCTTGGGGTTTAGGAATGAGCAGTTCTTC. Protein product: CASSLGFRNEQFF.

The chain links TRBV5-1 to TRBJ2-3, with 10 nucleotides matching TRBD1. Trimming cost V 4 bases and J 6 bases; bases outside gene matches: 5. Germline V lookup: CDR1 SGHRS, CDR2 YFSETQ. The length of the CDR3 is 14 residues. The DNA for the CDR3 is TGCGCCAGCAGCCCCGGACAGGGGGAGGATACGCAGTATTTT. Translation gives CASSPGQGEDTQYF.

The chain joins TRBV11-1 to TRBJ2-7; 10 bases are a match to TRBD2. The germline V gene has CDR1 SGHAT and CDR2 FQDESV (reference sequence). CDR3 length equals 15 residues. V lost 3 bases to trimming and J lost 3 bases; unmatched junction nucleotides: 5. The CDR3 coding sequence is TGTGCCAGCAGCTTTTCCTCTAGCGGGAGCTACGAGCAGTACGTC. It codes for CASSFSSSGSYEQYV.

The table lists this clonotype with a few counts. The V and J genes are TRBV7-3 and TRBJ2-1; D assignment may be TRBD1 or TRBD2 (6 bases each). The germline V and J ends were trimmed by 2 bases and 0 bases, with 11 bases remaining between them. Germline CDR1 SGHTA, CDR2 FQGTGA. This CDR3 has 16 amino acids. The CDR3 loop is CASSLRGGGSYNEQFF. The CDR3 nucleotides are TGTGCCAGCAGCTTACGTGGAGGGGGCTCCTACAATGAGCAGTTCTTC.

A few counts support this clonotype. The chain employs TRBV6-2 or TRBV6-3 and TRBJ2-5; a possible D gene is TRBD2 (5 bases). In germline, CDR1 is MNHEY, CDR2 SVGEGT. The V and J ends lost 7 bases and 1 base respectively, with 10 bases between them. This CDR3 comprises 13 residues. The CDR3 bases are TGTGCCAGCACCACGGACTTCCAAGAGACCCAGTACTTC. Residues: CASTTDFQETQYF.